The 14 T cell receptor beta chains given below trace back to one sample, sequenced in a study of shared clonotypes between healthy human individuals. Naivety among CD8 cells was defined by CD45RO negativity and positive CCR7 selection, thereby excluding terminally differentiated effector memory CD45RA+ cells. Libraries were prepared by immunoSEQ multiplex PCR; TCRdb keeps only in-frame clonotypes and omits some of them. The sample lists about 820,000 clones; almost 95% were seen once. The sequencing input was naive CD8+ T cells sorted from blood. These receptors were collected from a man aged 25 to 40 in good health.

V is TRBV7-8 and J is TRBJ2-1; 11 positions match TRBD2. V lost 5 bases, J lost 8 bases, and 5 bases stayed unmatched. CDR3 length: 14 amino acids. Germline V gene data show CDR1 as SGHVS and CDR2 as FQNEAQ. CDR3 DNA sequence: TGTGCCAGCAGCCCACTAGCGGGAGCCCATGAGCAGTTCTTC. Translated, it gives CASSPLAGAHEQFF. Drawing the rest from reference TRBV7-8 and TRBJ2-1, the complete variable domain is GAGVSQSPRYKVAKRGQDVALRCDPISGHVSLFWYQQALGQGPEFLTYFQNEAQLDKSGLPSDRFFAERPEGSVSTLKIQRTQQEDSAVYLCASSPLAGAHEQFFGPGTRLTVL.

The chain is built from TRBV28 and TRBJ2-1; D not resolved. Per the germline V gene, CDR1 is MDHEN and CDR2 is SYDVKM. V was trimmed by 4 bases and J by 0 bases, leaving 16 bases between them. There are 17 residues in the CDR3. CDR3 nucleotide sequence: TGTGCCAGCAGTTACCCAGCCAGCGCCAGCTCCTACAATGAGCAGTTCTTC. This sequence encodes CASSYPASASSYNEQFF.

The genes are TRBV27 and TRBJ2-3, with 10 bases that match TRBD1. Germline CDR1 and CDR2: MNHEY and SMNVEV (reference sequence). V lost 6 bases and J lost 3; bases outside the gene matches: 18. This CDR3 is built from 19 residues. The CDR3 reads CASSDRHRDRGRGTDTQYF. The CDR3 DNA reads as TGTGCCAGCAGCGACCGCCACCGGGACAGGGGAAGGGGGACAGATACGCAGTATTTT.

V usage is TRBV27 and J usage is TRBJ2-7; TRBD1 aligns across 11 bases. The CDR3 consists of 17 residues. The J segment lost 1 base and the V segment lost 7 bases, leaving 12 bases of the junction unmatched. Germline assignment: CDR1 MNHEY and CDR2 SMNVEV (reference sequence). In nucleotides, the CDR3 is TGTGCCAGCATCACTACCTCCGGGACAGGGGGATCCTACGAGCAGTACTTC. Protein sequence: CASITTSGTGGSYEQYF.

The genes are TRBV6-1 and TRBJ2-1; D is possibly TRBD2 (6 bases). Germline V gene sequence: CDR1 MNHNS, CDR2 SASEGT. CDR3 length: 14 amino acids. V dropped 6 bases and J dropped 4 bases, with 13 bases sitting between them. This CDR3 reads CASSSGLLYNEQFF. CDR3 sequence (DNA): TGTGCCAGCAGCTCGGGACTCCTTTACAATGAGCAGTTCTTC.

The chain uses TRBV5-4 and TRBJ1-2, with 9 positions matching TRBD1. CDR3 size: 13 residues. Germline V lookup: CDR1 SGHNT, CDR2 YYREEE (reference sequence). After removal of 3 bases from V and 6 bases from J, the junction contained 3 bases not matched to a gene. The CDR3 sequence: CASSSRTGDGYTF. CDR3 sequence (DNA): TGTGCCAGCAGCTCAAGGACAGGGGATGGCTACACCTTC. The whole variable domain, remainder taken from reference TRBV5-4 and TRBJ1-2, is ETGVTQSPTHLIKTRGQQVTLRCSSQSGHNTVSWYQQALGQGPQFIFQYYREEENGRGNFPPRFSGLQFPNYSSELNVNALELDDSALYLCASSSRTGDGYTFGSGTRLTVV.

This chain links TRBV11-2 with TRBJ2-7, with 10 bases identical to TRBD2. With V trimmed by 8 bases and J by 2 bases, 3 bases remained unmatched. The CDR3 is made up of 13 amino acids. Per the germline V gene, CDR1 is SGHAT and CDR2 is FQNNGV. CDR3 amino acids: CASRGLAAYEQYF. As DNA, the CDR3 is TGTGCCAGCCGAGGACTAGCGGCCTACGAGCAGTACTTC.

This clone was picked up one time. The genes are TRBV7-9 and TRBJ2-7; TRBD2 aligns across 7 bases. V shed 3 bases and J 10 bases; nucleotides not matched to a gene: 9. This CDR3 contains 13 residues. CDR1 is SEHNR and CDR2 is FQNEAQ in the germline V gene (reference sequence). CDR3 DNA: TGTGCCAGCAGCTTCCCTGGGGGGGAGCAACAGTACTTC. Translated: CASSFPGGEQQYF.

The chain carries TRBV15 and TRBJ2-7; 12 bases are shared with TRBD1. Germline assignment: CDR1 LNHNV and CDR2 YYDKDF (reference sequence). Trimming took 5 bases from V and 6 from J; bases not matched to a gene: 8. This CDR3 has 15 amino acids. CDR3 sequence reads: CATSPFRDRGLEQYF. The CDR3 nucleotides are TGTGCCACCAGCCCATTCCGGGACAGGGGGCTCGAGCAGTACTTC.

The CDR3, as DNA: TGCAGCGTTGTTATCGGGACTAGCGGGAGTACCGGGGAGCTGTTTTTT. Its protein is CSVVIGTSGSTGELFF. The chain couples TRBV29-1 to TRBJ2-2; 14 bases are a match to TRBD2. Germline CDR1 SQVTM, CDR2 ANQGSEA. The ends lost 4 bases at V and 5 bases at J; junction bases unmatched: 6. This CDR3 contains 16 residues.

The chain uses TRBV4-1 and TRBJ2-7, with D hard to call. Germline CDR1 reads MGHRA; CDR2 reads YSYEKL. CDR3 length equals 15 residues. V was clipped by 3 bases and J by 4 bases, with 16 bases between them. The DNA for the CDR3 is TGCGCCAGCAGCCACCTTCAAGCGCCACAGTACGAGCAGTACTTC. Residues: CASSHLQAPQYEQYF.

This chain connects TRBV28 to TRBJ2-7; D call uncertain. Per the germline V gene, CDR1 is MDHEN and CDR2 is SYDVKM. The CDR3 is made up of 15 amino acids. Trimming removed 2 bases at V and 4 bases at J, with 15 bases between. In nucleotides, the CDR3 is TGTGCCAGCAGTTTAGCGCAGGTCCCCCCGTACGAGCAGTACTTC. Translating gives CASSLAQVPPYEQYF.

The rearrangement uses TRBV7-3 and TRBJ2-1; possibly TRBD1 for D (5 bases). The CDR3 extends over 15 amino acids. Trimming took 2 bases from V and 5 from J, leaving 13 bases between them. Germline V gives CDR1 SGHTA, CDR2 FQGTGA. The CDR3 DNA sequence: TGTGCCAGCAGCTTACCAGGGATGTACCACAATGAGCAGTTCTTC. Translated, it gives CASSLPGMYHNEQFF.

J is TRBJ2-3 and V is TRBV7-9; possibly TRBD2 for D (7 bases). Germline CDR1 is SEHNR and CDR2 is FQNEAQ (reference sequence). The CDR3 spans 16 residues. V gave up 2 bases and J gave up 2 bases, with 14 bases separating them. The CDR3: CASSLILGGLTDTQYF. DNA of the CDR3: TGTGCCAGCAGCTTAATTCTGGGGGGGCTCACAGATACGCAGTATTTT.